A selection of T cell receptor beta chains follows, all from one sample in a study of cytomegalovirus exposure and HLA in healthy donors. Libraries were prepared by immunoSEQ multiplex PCR; TCRdb keeps only in-frame clonotypes and omits some of them. The sample holds about 160,000 clones, about 88% seen once. The sequenced sample consisted of PBMCs. These receptors came from a young woman in good health and CMV-seronegative. Each CDR3 is given with its conserved first and last residue. A D gene is named only where the DNA matches it firmly. Size is omitted from some rows. Given values are once, few, many or a class for expanded clones.

>-|-|TRBV5-8|TRBJ1-4
TGTGCCAGCAGCCCCGGGCCGACGGTGGGGGCCTGGGAAAAACTGTTTTTT
CASSPGPTVGAWEKLFF
>-|-|TRBV6-6|TRBJ1-3
TGTGCCAGCAAGGGGCTCCCGATTACGTCGAACACCATATATTTT
CASKGLPITSNTIYF
>-|-|TRBV5-4|TRBJ1-6
TGTGCCAGCAGCTTGCAGGCCGTCTCCTATAATTCACCCCTCCACTTT
CASSLQAVSYNSPLHF
>-|-|TRBV29-1|TRBJ1-2
TGCAGCGTTGAGTCCCACAGGGAGGGAGGCTACACCTTC
CSVESHREGGYTF
>-|-|TRBV30|TRBJ1-2
TGTGCCTGGAGTCCAACAGGGCCTAACTATGGCTACACCTTC
CAWSPTGPNYGYTF
>-|-|TRBV7-3|TRBJ2-1
TGTGCCAGCAGGCTCACCGGGACACCCAATGAGCAGTTCTTC
CASRLTGTPNEQFF
>-|-|TRBV15|TRBJ2-7
TGTGCCACCAGCAGTCCGCATAGCTCCTACGAGCAGTACTTC
CATSSPHSSYEQYF
>-|TRBD1|TRBV4-1|TRBJ1-5
TGCGCCAGCAGCCAAGTGGGACAGATTAGCAATCAGCCCCAGCATTTT
CASSQVGQISNQPQHF
>-|-|TRBV28|TRBJ2-3
TGTGCCAGCAGTTGGGGACCAGGGGGGCGGACAGATACGCAGTATTTT
CASSWGPGGRTDTQYF
>-|-|TRBV6-1|TRBJ2-3
TGTGCCAGCAGTGAGACAAGGGGGGGAGCAGATACGCAGTATTTT
CASSETRGGADTQYF
>-|-|TRBV29-1|TRBJ1-5
TGCAGCGTCGCCGACTCTGCCGGAGGCAATCAGCCCCAGCATTTT
CSVADSAGGNQPQHF
>-|-|TRBV5-4|TRBJ2-7
TGTGCCAGCAGCTTGACGGGGAACGAGCAGTACTTC
CASSLTGNEQYF
>-|TRBD2|TRBV2|TRBJ2-5
TGTGCCAGCAGTGGGTATACTAGCGGGGGGGCCGGAGAGACCCAGTACTTC
CASSGYTSGGAGETQYF
>-|-|TRBV5-8|TRBJ1-5
TGTGCCAGCAGCCGGGGGGGGGCCGGGACGGGCAATCAGCCCCAGCATTTT
CASSRGGAGTGNQPQHF
>-|-|TRBV9|TRBJ2-3
TGTGCCAGCAGCGTTCTAGCTACAGATACGCAGTATTTT
CASSVLATDTQYF
>-|TRBD1|TRBV4-3|TRBJ2-3
TGCGCCAGCAGCTCCAGACAGGGGGCGCGAACAGATACGCAGTATTTT
CASSSRQGARTDTQYF
>-|TRBD2|TRBV5-5|TRBJ2-7
TGTGCCAGCAGCTTGGTGCCTAGCGGGAGGACAACCTACGAGCAGTACTTC
CASSLVPSGRTTYEQYF
>-|-|TRBV6-1|TRBJ1-2
TGTGCCAGCAGTGAGGGGGCGACCTATGGCTACACCTTC
CASSEGATYGYTF
>-|TRBD1|TRBV9|TRBJ2-2
TGTGCCAGCAGCGACCGGAGGGGGACAGGGGAACTGTTTTTT
CASSDRRGTGELFF
>-|TRBD1|TRBV9|TRBJ1-2
TGTGCCAGCAGCGTCGGGACAGGGGTGAGGGGACTTAACTATGGCTACACCTTC
CASSVGTGVRGLNYGYTF
>-|TRBD2|TRBV10-3|TRBJ2-7
TGTGCCAGCAGTTCCTCTAGCGGGAGCGTCTACGAGCAGTACTTC
CASSSSSGSVYEQYF
>-|-|TRBV5-1|TRBJ2-5
TGCGCCAGCAGCCCACCCATTGGGGCGGAGACCCAGTACTTC
CASSPPIGAETQYF
>-|TRBD1|TRBV6-5|TRBJ1-2
TGTGCCAGCAGTTACAGGGGGCCCGGTGGCTACACCTTC
CASSYRGPGGYTF
>many|-|TRBV9|TRBJ2-7
TGTGCCAGCAGCGTAGCGGGGAGTCTGAACATTTACGAGCAGTACTTC
CASSVAGSLNIYEQYF
>-|-|TRBV4-3|TRBJ2-7
TGCGCCAGCAGCCAAGGACTCACATTATCATACGAGCAGTACTTC
CASSQGLTLSYEQYF
>-|-|TRBV4-3|TRBJ2-1
TGCGCCAGCAGCCAAGATACAGGGTTCCATGAGCAGTTCTTC
CASSQDTGFHEQFF
>few|-|TRBV6-1|TRBJ1-5
TGTGCCAGCAGGGGCCCACAGCTCAACAATCAGCCCCAGCATTTT
CASRGPQLNNQPQHF
>-|TRBD1|TRBV7-9|TRBJ1-1
TGTGCCAGCAGCAAGGGACAGGGGGCGAGAGCTTTCTTT
CASSKGQGARAFF
>-|-|TRBV5-1|TRBJ2-2
TGCGCCAGCAGCTCTGCCCGGACAGCTAACACCGGGGAGCTGTTTTTT
CASSSARTANTGELFF
>-|-|TRBV27|TRBJ1-2
TGTGCCAGCAGTTTGGGGGGGCCGGGCTATGGCTACACCTTC
CASSLGGPGYGYTF
>-|TRBD2|TRBV30|TRBJ2-5
TGTGCCTGGAGTAGCGGGGGGGCCGTGGAGACCCAGTACTTC
CAWSSGGAVETQYF
>-|-|TRBV19|TRBJ2-6
TGTGCCAGTAGTATAACGGGCTCTGGGGCCAACGTCCTGACTTTC
CASSITGSGANVLTF
>-|-|TRBV4-2|TRBJ1-2
TGTGCCAGCAGCCAAGATCGGGGGAGCGACTATGGCTACACCTTC
CASSQDRGSDYGYTF
>once|TRBD2|TRBV10-3|TRBJ2-2
TGTGCCATCACTAGCGGGAGGGGAACCGGGGAGCTGTTTTTT
CAITSGRGTGELFF
>-|TRBD1|TRBV5-6|TRBJ1-5
TGTGCCAGCAGCCATACAGGGGGGAGACAGCCCCAGCATTTT
CASSHTGGRQPQHF